This record looks at one TCR beta chain sequence and its context. Antigen: not known. Individual cDNA molecules were tagged with unique molecular identifiers. TCRdb itself ran the 5' RACE reads through MiXCR, one entry per CDR3 protein. The sample has approximately 97,000 distinct CDR3 sequences, roughly 13% seen once; the top ten hold roughly 6.3%. This entry is derived from a study of early T cells in non-severe SARS-CoV-2 infection. Study as a whole: RNA in bulk from unsorted whole blood was sequenced, and chains were unpaired. Broader study findings: Anti-spike CD8 responses were favored in VDJdb matching, and private and CD4 specificities were missed.

This sequence was found in an adult who was a healthcare worker with PCR-confirmed SARS-CoV-2 infection or an uninfected control (not recorded which). Sample: whole blood.

The CDR3 DNA reads as TGTGCCAGCAGTGAAACACAGAACACAGATACGCAGTATTTT. It yields the protein CASSETQNTDTQYF. The rearrangement links TRBV6-1 to TRBJ2-3; no definite D call. The CDR3 runs 14 residues. Germline V gene lookup returns CDR1 MNHNS and CDR2 SASEGT. Between the trimmed V and J ends, which lost 2 bases and 2 bases, there was a span of 8 bases.